One sample yielded the 21 T cell receptor beta chains listed below, sequenced in a study of identical twins. TCRdb re-derived calls from the 5' RACE reads in MiXCR, one entry per CDR3 protein. The repertoire holds about 220,000 distinct CDR3 sequences, with 7.5% as singletons. The data also belong to a second study, concerning yellow fever vaccine responses in identical twins.

The sequencing input was memory (CD45RO+) T cells sorted from blood. Source of these receptors: a woman in her late teens or twenties in good health.

A few counts support this clonotype. The rearrangement links TRBV14 to TRBJ1-1, with 8 bases identical to TRBD1. Germline loops: CDR1 SGHDN, CDR2 FVKESK. The ends lost 0 bases at V and 5 bases at J; junction bases unmatched: 5. The CDR3 length is 15 residues. CDR3 residues: CASSQDQGAWTEAFF. CDR3 in DNA: TGTGCCAGCAGCCAAGATCAGGGGGCATGGACTGAAGCTTTCTTT.

This clonotype was detected ten times or more. J is TRBJ1-6 and V is TRBV20-1; TRBD1 matches 12 bases. Per germline, CDR1 DFQATT and CDR2 SNEGSKA (reference sequence). V shed 3 bases and J 10 bases; nucleotides not matched to a gene: 4. CDR3 size: 14 residues. This CDR3 reads CSASPGTGGSPLHF. Here the CDR3 DNA reads TGCAGTGCTAGCCCCGGGACAGGGGGCTCACCCCTCCACTTT.

This clonotype has ten or more counts. The J gene is TRBJ2-3, the V gene TRBV5-1; D not resolved. Trimming removed 4 bases at V and 1 base at J, with 13 bases between. The CDR3 loop spans 15 amino acids. Germline CDR1 SGHRS, CDR2 YFSETQ. CDR3 region: CASSLNTVRTDTQYF. The CDR3 DNA follows: TGCGCCAGCAGCCTAAATACAGTCCGCACAGATACGCAGTATTTT.

This clonotype occurred a few times. J is TRBJ2-1 and V is TRBV27, with 9 bases lining up with TRBD2. Germline CDR1 MNHEY, CDR2 SMNVEV (reference sequence). Trimming at V came to 5 bases and at J to 3 bases, leaving 8 bases not matched to a gene. The CDR3 consists of 16 residues. The CDR3 DNA reads as TGTGCCAGCAGTGTAGCGCCTAGCGGGATCTACAATGAGCAGTTCTTC. Translation: CASSVAPSGIYNEQFF.

As regards this clonotype: A single base separates this from a much larger clone, so it may be a read error. This chain joins TRBV7-2 and TRBJ2-7; 7 nucleotides agree with TRBD1. The CDR3 covers 14 residues. V shed 3 bases, J shed 5 bases, and the junction held 7 bases outside the gene matches. The V gene's germline CDR1 is SGHTA and CDR2 FQGNSA. Written as DNA, the CDR3 is TGTGCCAGCAGCTTCGGAAAGGGGGCCCACGAGCAGTACTTC. It is translated as CASSFGKGAHEQYF.

In regard to this clonotype: It is unclear where the CDR3 begins or ends on the DNA, so no DNA is shown, and the CDR3 is as TCRdb lists it. CDR3 amino acids: CASSKKVGQGSNEQFF. This chain joins TRBV21-1 and TRBJ2-1; whether TRBD1, the table's D call, matches the DNA was not checked. TRBV21-1 is described as a pseudogene. Including both end residues, the CDR3 is 16 amino acids long.

This rearrangement joins TRBV20-1 to TRBJ2-5; 11 bases map to TRBD1. The J segment lost 5 bases and the V segment lost 5 bases, leaving 7 bases of the junction unmatched. Germline CDR1 and CDR2: DFQATT and SNEGSKA (reference sequence). This CDR3 contains 14 residues. CDR3 DNA: TGCAGTGCTCAGGACAGGGGGCGCGGTGAGACCCAGTACTTC. This sequence encodes CSAQDRGRGETQYF.

This sequence joins TRBV5-4 and TRBJ2-7; perhaps TRBD2 as D (5 bases). Trimming cost V 2 bases and J 3 bases, with 9 bases left between them. Looked up from germline, CDR1 is SGHNT and CDR2 is YYREEE (reference sequence). The CDR3 is 13 residues long. Here the CDR3 DNA reads TGTGCCAGCAGCTTATTACTAGACTACGAGCAGTACTTC. This codes for CASSLLLDYEQYF.

This clonotype was detected a few times. The rearrangement links TRBV20-1 to TRBJ2-5; TRBD2 agrees at 8 bases. Germline CDR1 reads DFQATT; CDR2 reads SNEGSKA (reference sequence). The CDR3 covers 15 residues. V shed 6 bases and J 0 bases; nucleotides not matched to a gene: 9. Written as DNA, the CDR3 is TGCAGTGCAATAGGAACTAGCGGTGACCAAGAGACCCAGTACTTC. It translates to CSAIGTSGDQETQYF.

This clonotype was observed a handful of times. The chain has TRBV4-3 and TRBJ2-6, with D maybe TRBD2 (5 bases). V lost 0 bases and J lost 4, with 10 bases in between. The CDR3 loop spans 16 amino acids. In germline, CDR1 is LGHNA, CDR2 YSLEER. Written as DNA, the CDR3 is TGCGCCAGCAGCCAAGATGAGGGTGTGGGGGCCAACGTCCTGACTTTC. Its protein product is CASSQDEGVGANVLTF.

V and J are TRBV28 and TRBJ2-7, with 9 bases that match TRBD1. The ends lost 4 bases at V and 1 base at J; junction bases unmatched: 5. The length of the CDR3 is 15 residues. CDR1 is MDHEN, CDR2 SYDVKM, per germline. CDR3 nucleotide sequence: TGTGCCAGCAGTTCCTCGGGGACAGGGTCCTACGAGCAGTACTTC. As protein: CASSSSGTGSYEQYF. Variable domain in full (rest from reference TRBV28 and TRBJ2-7): DVKVTQSSRYLVKRTGEKVFLECVQDMDHENMFWYRQDPGLGLRLIYFSYDVKMKEKGDIPEGYSVSREKKERFSLILESASTNQTSMYLCASSSSGTGSYEQYFGPGTRLTVT.

This clonotype was seen many times. V gene TRBV7-9 combines with J gene TRBJ2-7; D is unresolved. CDR1 and CDR2 from the germline V gene are SEHNR and FQNEAQ (reference sequence). The CDR3 runs to 12 residues. Trimming removed 1 base from V and 8 bases from J, with 9 bases in between. The CDR3 here is CASSLVNEKQYF. In nucleotides, the CDR3 is TGTGCCAGCAGCTTAGTAAACGAGAAGCAGTACTTC.

The chain links TRBV2 to TRBJ2-3; 7 nucleotides agree with TRBD2. This CDR3 is 16 amino acids long. With 6 bases clipped from V and 6 bases from J, the junction kept 15 bases outside the gene matches. Germline CDR1 reads SNHLY; CDR2 reads FYNNEI. The CDR3 sequence is CASRKGASGADDTQYF. The CDR3 nucleotides are TGTGCCAGCAGGAAAGGGGCTAGCGGCGCCGATGATACGCAGTATTTT. The complete variable domain, with remaining parts taken from reference TRBV2 and TRBJ2-3, reads EPEVTQTPSHQVTQMGQEVILRCVPISNHLYFYWYRQILGQKVEFLVSFYNNEISEKSEIFDDQFSVERPDGSNFTLKIRSTKLEDSAMYFCASRKGASGADDTQYFGPGTRLTVL.

This clonotype has only a few counts. The chain couples TRBV28 to TRBJ1-4; TRBD1 might be the D (6 bases). The CDR3 sequence is 15 residues long. Deletions cut 4 bases from V and 8 bases from J, with 17 bases between. The germline CDR1 and CDR2 sequences are MDHEN and SYDVKM. The CDR3 nucleotides read TGTGCCAGCAGTTCTACGACAGGAGTTGTAGAAAAACTGTTTTTT. This encodes CASSSTTGVVEKLFF.

V usage is TRBV20-1 and J usage is TRBJ2-5; 10 bases are shared with TRBD1. J was trimmed by 5 bases and V by 8 bases; bases with no gene match: 11. The CDR3 sequence is 14 residues long. Germline CDR1 reads DFQATT; CDR2 reads SNEGSKA (reference sequence). CDR3 in DNA: TGCAGTCCCCGGGACAGGGGAACCCCCGAGACCCAGTACTTC. Translating it yields CSPRDRGTPETQYF.

The chain is built from TRBV28 and TRBJ2-1; 7 bases are a match to TRBD1. The CDR3 has 15 amino acids. Trimming removed 3 bases from V and 6 bases from J; junction bases left unmatched: 8. CDR1 MDHEN and CDR2 SYDVKM come from the germline V gene. As DNA, the CDR3 is TGTGCCAGCAGTTTGTCAGGGGGTACGATCAATGAGCAGTTCTTC. This codes for CASSLSGGTINEQFF.

This clonotype was observed at least ten times. The chain recombines TRBV27 with TRBJ2-5; 7 bases align to TRBD2. With 3 bases clipped from V and 5 bases from J, the junction kept 9 bases outside the gene matches. Germline CDR1 reads MNHEY; CDR2 reads SMNVEV (reference sequence). CDR3 length: 15 residues. The DNA of the CDR3 is TGTGCCAGCAGTTTTCAGGGCAGGGAGGGGGAGACCCAGTACTTC. Translation gives CASSFQGREGETQYF.

This clonotype has at least ten counts. The rearrangement links TRBV24-1 to TRBJ2-3; D call uncertain. Germline CDR1 reads KGHDR; CDR2 reads SFDVKD. Between the trimmed V and J ends, which lost 5 bases and 5 bases, there was a span of 13 bases. CDR3 size: 14 residues. Written as DNA, the CDR3 is TGTGCCACCAGTGTGGGTAAAGGTATAGATACGCAGTATTTT. It yields the protein CATSVGKGIDTQYF.

This clonotype was recorded many times. The chain employs TRBV10-3 and TRBJ2-7; 8 bases align to TRBD1. Germline V gives CDR1 ENHRY, CDR2 SYGVKD. The CDR3 loop spans 17 amino acids. With 0 bases clipped from V and 1 base from J, the junction kept 8 bases outside the gene matches. CDR3 in DNA: TGTGCCATCAGTGAGTCCAGGGGGCTAACGCGGTCCTACGAGCAGTACTTC. Protein product: CAISESRGLTRSYEQYF.

This clonotype came up a few times. V and J are TRBV3-1 and TRBJ2-3, with D perhaps TRBD2 (5 bases). Germline V lookup: CDR1 LGHDT, CDR2 YNNKEL (reference sequence). The V end was cut by 3 bases, the J end by 1 base, with 20 bases between. The CDR3 sequence is 18 residues long. CDR3 coding DNA: TGTGCCAGCAGCCAGCCATACGGCTCCTTGAGGGGCACAGATACGCAGTATTTT. Its translation: CASSQPYGSLRGTDTQYF.

This clonotype was detected only a few times. The chain couples TRBV4-3 to TRBJ2-7; 8 positions agree with TRBD1. The V gene's germline CDR1 is LGHNA and CDR2 YSLEER. The CDR3 consists of 16 residues. Germline trimming cut 3 bases from V and 3 bases from J; bases unmatched to any gene: 10. The CDR3 nucleotides read TGCGCCAGCAGCCAGGGAAGGACAGGGCCAGTCTACGAGCAGTACTTC. Residues: CASSQGRTGPVYEQYF.